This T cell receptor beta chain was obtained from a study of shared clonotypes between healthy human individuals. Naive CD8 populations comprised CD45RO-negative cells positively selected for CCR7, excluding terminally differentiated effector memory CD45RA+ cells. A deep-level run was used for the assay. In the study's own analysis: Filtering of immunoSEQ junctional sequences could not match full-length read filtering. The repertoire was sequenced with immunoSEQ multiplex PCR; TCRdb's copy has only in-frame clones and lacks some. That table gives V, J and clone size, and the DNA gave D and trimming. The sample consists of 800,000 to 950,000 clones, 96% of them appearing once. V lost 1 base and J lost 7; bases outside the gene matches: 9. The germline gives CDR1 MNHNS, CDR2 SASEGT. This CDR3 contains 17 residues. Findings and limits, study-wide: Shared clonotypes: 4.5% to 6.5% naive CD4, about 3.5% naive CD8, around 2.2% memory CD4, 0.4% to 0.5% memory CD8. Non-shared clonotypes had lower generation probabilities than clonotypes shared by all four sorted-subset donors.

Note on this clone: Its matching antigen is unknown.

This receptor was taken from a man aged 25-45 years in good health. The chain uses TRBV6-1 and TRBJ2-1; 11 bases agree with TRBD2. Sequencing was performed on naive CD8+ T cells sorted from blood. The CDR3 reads CASSEVPVGLAANEQFF. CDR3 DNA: TGTGCCAGCAGTGAAGTCCCAGTGGGACTAGCGGCAAATGAGCAGTTCTTC.